These 24 T cell receptor beta chains were sequenced from one sample in a study of T-cell memory formation after mild COVID-19. TCRdb fed the 5' RACE reads into MiXCR, producing one record per CDR3 protein. The table includes a few hundred thousand distinct CDR3 sequences, 16% detected once. Sample: PBMCs or a T cell subset sorted from them (not recorded which). The source of these receptors is a man younger than 30 who had mild COVID-19 (a few samples of this study predate the infection). Cell type and time point are not known.

The CDR3: CASSFNQRGYTF. The DNA for the CDR3 is TGTGCCAGCAGCTTCAATCAGAGGGGCTACACCTTC. The chain recombines TRBV7-2 with TRBJ1-2; D gene unclear. Between the trimmed V and J ends, which lost 3 bases and 8 bases, there was a span of 10 bases. The germline V gene encodes CDR1 SGHTA and CDR2 FQGNSA. The CDR3 loop spans 12 amino acids.

This clonotype was seen a few times. The chain links TRBV3-1 to TRBJ1-2; D is uncertain. Germline loops: CDR1 LGHDT, CDR2 YNNKEL (reference sequence). This CDR3 contains 14 residues. V was cut by 0 bases and J by 8 bases, with 13 bases left in between. The CDR3 coding sequence is TGTGCCAGCAGCCAAGATCCTAGGGCAAGCGGCTACACCTTC. Protein product: CASSQDPRASGYTF.

This clonotype has just a few counts. The J gene is TRBJ1-2, the V gene TRBV4-2; the D gene is possibly TRBD1 (5 bases). This CDR3 comprises 15 residues. V was trimmed by 0 bases and J by 7 bases, leaving 15 bases between them. Germline assignment: CDR1 LGHNA and CDR2 YNFKEQ. The CDR3 protein is CASSQDRARVAGYTF. In DNA form, the CDR3 reads TGTGCCAGCAGCCAAGATAGGGCCAGGGTCGCTGGCTACACCTTC.

This clonotype was observed a few times. The genes are TRBV7-3 and TRBJ1-2, with 7 nucleotides matching TRBD1. The CDR3 extends over 15 amino acids. V lost 7 bases, J lost 2 bases, and 10 bases stayed unmatched. Per germline, CDR1 SGHTA and CDR2 FQGTGA. Here the CDR3 reads CASTLGDRENYGYTF. The CDR3, as DNA: TGTGCCAGCACCCTAGGAGACAGGGAGAACTATGGCTACACCTTC.

This clonotype was recorded at least ten times. This CDR3 is CASSRVWGTEAFF. DNA for the CDR3: TGTGCCAGCTCGAGGGTCTGGGGCACTGAAGCTTTCTTT. V and J are TRBV7-2 and TRBJ1-1; D is unresolved. The V and J ends lost 8 bases and 4 bases respectively, with 14 bases between them. The CDR3 totals 13 residues. CDR1 and CDR2 from the germline V gene are SGHTA and FQGNSA.

The V gene is TRBV4-1, the J gene TRBJ2-2; 7 positions match TRBD1. After removal of 5 bases from V and 0 bases from J, the junction contained 12 bases not matched to a gene. The CDR3 is 18 amino acids. CDR1 and CDR2 from the germline V gene are MGHRA and YSYEKL. Here the CDR3 reads CASSYPRTGLSNTGELFF. In DNA form, the CDR3 reads TGCGCCAGCAGCTACCCACGGACAGGACTCTCGAACACCGGGGAGCTGTTTTTT.

This clonotype has only a few counts. V is TRBV29-1 and J is TRBJ2-3; D assignment may be TRBD1 or TRBD2 (6 bases each). The V and J ends lost 4 bases and 3 bases respectively, with 14 bases between them. CDR3 length: 14 amino acids. In germline, CDR1 is SQVTM, CDR2 ANQGSEA. Here the CDR3 reads CSVGPGEVTDTQYF. CDR3 in DNA: TGCAGCGTTGGTCCAGGGGAGGTTACAGATACGCAGTATTTT.

This rearrangement joins TRBV2 to TRBJ2-7; D remains unclear. The CDR3 totals 11 residues. The V end lost 4 bases, the J end lost 3 bases, and 4 bases lay between the germline ends. Germline CDR1 is SNHLY and CDR2 is FYNNEI. Here the CDR3 DNA reads TGTGCCAGCAGTGTCAACTACGAGCAGTACGTC. Its protein is CASSVNYEQYV.

This clonotype was seen a few times. The rearrangement joins TRBV15 to TRBJ2-7; 8 positions agree with TRBD2. The CDR3 sequence is 15 residues long. The junction had 4 bases not matched to a gene; V was cut back by 1 base and J by 2 bases. Germline-derived CDR1 and CDR2 are LNHNV and YYDKDF (reference sequence). The CDR3 region is CATSRGAGDTYEQYF. CDR3 sequence (DNA): TGTGCCACCAGCAGAGGAGCGGGAGATACCTACGAGCAGTACTTC.

The table lists this clonotype with many counts. The V and J genes are TRBV11-2 and TRBJ1-1, with 7 bases that match TRBD1. V trimming: 2 bases; J trimming: 11 bases; junction bases outside the gene matches: 17. Germline assignment: CDR1 SGHAT and CDR2 FQNNGV. This CDR3 contains 16 residues. CDR3 protein: CASSLTQGGSRAPAFF. The DNA of the CDR3 is TGTGCCAGCAGCTTAACGCAGGGGGGCTCTAGGGCTCCTGCTTTCTTT.

This clonotype was observed a handful of times. The chain links TRBV12-3 or TRBV12-4 to TRBJ1-6; D gene uncertain. V gave up 3 bases and J gave up 10 bases, with 10 bases separating them. The CDR3 runs to 13 residues. The CDR3: CASSFVRFSPLHF. As DNA, the CDR3 is TGTGCCAGCAGTTTCGTGAGGTTCTCACCCCTCCACTTT.

The chain joins TRBV9 to TRBJ1-4, with 9 bases lining up with TRBD1. Germline assignment: CDR1 SGDLS and CDR2 YYNGEE. This CDR3 comprises 17 residues. V dropped 0 bases and J dropped 0; count of bases not matched to a gene: 3. CDR3 protein: CASSVGDRVATNEKLFF. The CDR3 DNA follows: TGTGCCAGCAGCGTAGGGGACAGGGTGGCAACTAATGAAAAACTGTTTTTT. The full variable domain, with the rest looked up from reference TRBV9 and TRBJ1-4, is DSGVTQTPKHLITATGQRVTLRCSPRSGDLSVYWYQQSLDQGLQFLIQYYNGEERAKGNILERFSAQQFPDLHSELNLSSLELGDSALYFCASSVGDRVATNEKLFFGSGTQLSVL.

V and J are TRBV12-3 or TRBV12-4 and TRBJ2-7; D not resolved. V was pared by 6 bases and J by 2 bases, with 14 bases between. The CDR3 runs 14 residues. The CDR3 DNA follows: TGTGCCAGCAGGGATCTGAAGGATACCTACGAGCAGTACTTC. This sequence encodes CASRDLKDTYEQYF.

The CDR3 here is CASSQQTYEQYF. The CDR3 coding sequence is TGTGCCAGCAGCCAACAAACCTACGAGCAGTACTTC. This chain uses TRBV3-1 with TRBJ2-7; no clear D gene. CDR3 length: 12 residues. In germline, CDR1 is LGHDT, CDR2 YNNKEL (reference sequence). V was shortened by 2 bases and J by 2 bases, with 4 bases between the two germline ends.

This clonotype has more than one count but fewer than ten. The chain uses TRBV3-1 and TRBJ2-1; 10 bases are a match to TRBD1. The CDR3 has 16 residues. Trimming at V came to 0 bases and at J to 2 bases, leaving 1 base not matched to a gene. CDR1 and CDR2 (germline): LGHDT, YNNKEL (reference sequence). CDR3 sequence (DNA): TGTGCCAGCAGCCAAGAAGGGACAGGGGCCTACAATGAGCAGTTCTTC. It specifies CASSQEGTGAYNEQFF.

Regarding this clonotype: The junction does not match germline at one end; this may be a read error. The rearrangement joins TRBV5-1 to TRBJ2-5, with unresolved D. This CDR3 is 14 amino acids long. The germline V gene has CDR1 SGHRS and CDR2 YFSETQ. For the CDR3, the DNA is TGCGCCAGCAGCTTGGGGGTACCCCAACAGACCCAGTACTTC. This encodes CASSLGVPQQTQYF. Filled out from reference TRBV5-1 and TRBJ2-5, the complete variable domain reads KAGVTQTPRYLIKTRGQQVTLSCSPISGHRSVSWYQQTPGQGLQFLFEYFSETQRNKGNFPGRFSGRQFSNSRSEMNVSTLELGDSALYLCASSLGVPQQTQYFGPGTRLLVL.

This clonotype was counted between two and nine times. The genes are TRBV12-3 or TRBV12-4 and TRBJ2-6, with 7 bases that match TRBD1. CDR3 length: 15 residues. The trim removed 7 bases at V and 2 bases at J, leaving 5 bases unmatched. In nucleotides, the CDR3 is TGTGCCAGCACCCTAGACAGGGCTGGGGCCAACGTCCTGACTTTC. Translating it yields CASTLDRAGANVLTF.

This clonotype appeared a few times. The CDR3 loop reads CASSLLTSYEQYF. The CDR3 coding sequence is TGCGCCAGCAGCTTGCTGACAAGCTACGAGCAGTACTTC. The chain recombines TRBV5-1 with TRBJ2-7; D is ambiguous. This CDR3 region has 13 residues. V was clipped by 1 base and J by 3 bases, with 8 bases between them. CDR1 and CDR2 (germline): SGHRS, YFSETQ.

This clonotype was detected only a few times. The chain links TRBV12-3 or TRBV12-4 to TRBJ2-2; 10 nucleotides agree with TRBD1. V shed 5 bases, J shed 4 bases, and the junction held 4 bases outside the gene matches. The CDR3 contains 15 residues. CDR3 loop: CASSPRTGGTGELFF. CDR3 nucleotides: TGTGCCAGCAGTCCTCGGACAGGGGGCACCGGGGAGCTGTTTTTT.

V usage is TRBV12-3 or TRBV12-4 and J usage is TRBJ1-2, with D unclear. The CDR3 runs to 14 residues. The V end was cut by 2 bases, the J end by 4 bases, with 11 bases between. The CDR3 sequence is CASSLRIPSYGYTF. The CDR3, as DNA: TGTGCCAGCAGTTTAAGGATTCCTAGCTATGGCTACACCTTC.

This clonotype has just a few counts. The chain links TRBV6-1 to TRBJ1-2, with a tentative D call TRBD1 (6 bases). The V end was cut by 3 bases, the J end by 4 bases, with 9 bases between. Looked up from germline, CDR1 is MNHNS and CDR2 is SASEGT. The CDR3 extends over 13 amino acids. The CDR3: CASSEDRGYGYTF. The DNA for the CDR3 is TGTGCCAGCAGTGAGGACAGAGGCTATGGCTACACCTTC.

A few counts support this clonotype. This chain joins TRBV4-1 and TRBJ2-5; unclear D gene. There are 13 residues in the CDR3. V lost 6 bases to trimming and J lost 4 bases, with 12 bases between them. CDR1 and CDR2 from the germline V gene are MGHRA and YSYEKL. In nucleotides, the CDR3 is TGCGCCAGCAGAGACGGCGGCGGAGAGACCCAGTACTTC. Protein product: CASRDGGGETQYF.

V gene TRBV7-8 combines with J gene TRBJ2-2, with TRBD1 matching over 10 bases. CDR1 is SGHVS, CDR2 FQNEAQ, per germline. The V gene end was trimmed by 5 bases and the J gene end by 6 bases; junction bases not matched to a gene: 6. This CDR3 spans 15 amino acids. CDR3 nucleotides: TGTGCCAGCAGCCCGAGGACAGGGGGGTCCGGGGAGCTGTTTTTT. Translated: CASSPRTGGSGELFF.

The chain is built from TRBV4-3 and TRBJ2-5, with 7 bases identical to TRBD2. The germline CDR1 and CDR2 sequences are LGHNA and YSLEER. V lost 4 bases, J lost 4 bases, and 3 bases stayed unmatched. This CDR3 region has 13 residues. The CDR3 nucleotides are TGCGCCAGCAGCCCCGGGACTACAGAGACCCAGTACTTC. Amino acid sequence: CASSPGTTETQYF.